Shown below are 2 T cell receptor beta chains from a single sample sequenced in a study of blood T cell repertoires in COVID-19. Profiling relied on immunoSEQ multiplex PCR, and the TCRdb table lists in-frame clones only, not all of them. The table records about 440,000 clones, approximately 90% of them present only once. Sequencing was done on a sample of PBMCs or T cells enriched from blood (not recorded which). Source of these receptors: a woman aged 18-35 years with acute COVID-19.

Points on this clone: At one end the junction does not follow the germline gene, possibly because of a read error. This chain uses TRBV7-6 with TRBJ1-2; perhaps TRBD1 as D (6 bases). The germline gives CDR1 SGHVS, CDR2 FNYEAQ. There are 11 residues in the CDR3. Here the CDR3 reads CASSLFPGQNF. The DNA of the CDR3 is TGTGCCAGCAGCTTATTCCCGGGACAAAACTTC.

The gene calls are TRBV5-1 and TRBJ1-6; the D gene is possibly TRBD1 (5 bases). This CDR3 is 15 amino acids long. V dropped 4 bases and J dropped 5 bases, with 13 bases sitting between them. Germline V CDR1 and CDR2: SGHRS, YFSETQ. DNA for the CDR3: TGCGCCAGCAGCCGCATGGGGCAGGATAATTCACCCCTCCACTTT. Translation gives CASSRMGQDNSPLHF.